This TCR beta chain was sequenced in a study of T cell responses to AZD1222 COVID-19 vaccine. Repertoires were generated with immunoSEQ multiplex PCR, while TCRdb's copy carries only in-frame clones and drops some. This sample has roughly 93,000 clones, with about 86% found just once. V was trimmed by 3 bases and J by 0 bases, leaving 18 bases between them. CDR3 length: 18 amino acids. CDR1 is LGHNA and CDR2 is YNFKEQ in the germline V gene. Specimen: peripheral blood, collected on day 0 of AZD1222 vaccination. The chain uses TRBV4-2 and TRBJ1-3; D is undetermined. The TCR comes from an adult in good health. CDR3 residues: CASSQNPLVGNSGNTIYF. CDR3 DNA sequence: TGTGCCAGCAGCCAGAACCCCCTGGTCGGGAACTCTGGAAACACCATATATTTT.